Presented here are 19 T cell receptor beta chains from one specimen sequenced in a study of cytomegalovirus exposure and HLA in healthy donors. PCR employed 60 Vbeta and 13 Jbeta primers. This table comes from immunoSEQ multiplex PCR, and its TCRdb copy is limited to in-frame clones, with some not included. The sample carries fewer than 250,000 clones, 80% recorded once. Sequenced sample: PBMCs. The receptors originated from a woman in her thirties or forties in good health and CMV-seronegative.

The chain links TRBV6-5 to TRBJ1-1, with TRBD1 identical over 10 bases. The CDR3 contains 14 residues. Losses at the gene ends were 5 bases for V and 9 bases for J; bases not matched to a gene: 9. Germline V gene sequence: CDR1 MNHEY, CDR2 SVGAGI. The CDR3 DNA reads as TGTGCCAGCAGTCCAGACAGGGGGCGCGCCCAAGCTTTCTTT. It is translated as CASSPDRGRAQAFF.

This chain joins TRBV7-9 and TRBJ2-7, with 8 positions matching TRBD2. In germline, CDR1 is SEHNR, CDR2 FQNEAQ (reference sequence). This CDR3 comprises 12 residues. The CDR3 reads CSSSLTSGRQYV. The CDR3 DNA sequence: TGTTCCAGCAGCTTAACTAGCGGCCGGCAGTACGTC.

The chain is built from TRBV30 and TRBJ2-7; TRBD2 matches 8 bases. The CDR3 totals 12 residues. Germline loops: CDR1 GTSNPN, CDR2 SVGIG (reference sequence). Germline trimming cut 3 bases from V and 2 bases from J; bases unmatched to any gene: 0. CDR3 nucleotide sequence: TGTGCCTGGAGCGGGGGGGCCTACGAGCAGTACTTC. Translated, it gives CAWSGGAYEQYF. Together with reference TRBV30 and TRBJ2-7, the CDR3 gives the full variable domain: SQTIHQWPATLVQPVGSPLSLECTVEGTSNPNLYWYRQAAGRGLQLLFYSVGIGQISSEVPQNLSASRPQDRQFILSSKKLLLSDSGFYLCAWSGGAYEQYFGPGTRLTVT.

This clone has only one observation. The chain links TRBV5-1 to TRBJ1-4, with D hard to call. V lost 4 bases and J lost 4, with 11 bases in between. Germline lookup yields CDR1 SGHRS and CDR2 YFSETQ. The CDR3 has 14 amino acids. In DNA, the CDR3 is TGCGCCAGCAGCCCTGGGCCCTATAATGAAAAACTGTTTTTT. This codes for CASSPGPYNEKLFF. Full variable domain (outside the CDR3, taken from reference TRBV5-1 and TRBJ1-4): KAGVTQTPRYLIKTRGQQVTLSCSPISGHRSVSWYQQTPGQGLQFLFEYFSETQRNKGNFPGRFSGRQFSNSRSEMNVSTLELGDSALYLCASSPGPYNEKLFFGSGTQLSVL.

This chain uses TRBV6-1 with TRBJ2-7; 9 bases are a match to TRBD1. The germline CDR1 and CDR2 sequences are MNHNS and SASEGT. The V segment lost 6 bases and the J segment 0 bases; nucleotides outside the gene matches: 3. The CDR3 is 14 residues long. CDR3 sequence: CASRLDRGSYEQYF. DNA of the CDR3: TGTGCCAGCAGACTGGACAGGGGCTCCTACGAGCAGTACTTC.

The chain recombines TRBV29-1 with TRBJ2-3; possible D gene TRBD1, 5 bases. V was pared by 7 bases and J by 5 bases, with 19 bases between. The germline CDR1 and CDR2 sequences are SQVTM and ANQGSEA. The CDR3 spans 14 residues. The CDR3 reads CSGTYRLRLDTQYF. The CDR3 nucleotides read TGCAGCGGAACCTACAGGCTCCGACTAGATACGCAGTATTTT.

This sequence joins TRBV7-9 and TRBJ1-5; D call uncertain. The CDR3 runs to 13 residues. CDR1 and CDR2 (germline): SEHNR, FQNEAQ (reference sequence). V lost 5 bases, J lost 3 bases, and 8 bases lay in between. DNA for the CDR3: TGTGCCAGCAGCGCACAGCTCAATCAGCCCCAGCATTTT. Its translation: CASSAQLNQPQHF.

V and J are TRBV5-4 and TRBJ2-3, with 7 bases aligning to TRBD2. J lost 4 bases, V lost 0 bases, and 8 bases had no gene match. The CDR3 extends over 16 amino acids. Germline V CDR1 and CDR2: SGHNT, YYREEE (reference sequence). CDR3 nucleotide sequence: TGTGCCAGCAGCTTGGCGGCGGGAGTCGCGGCAGATACGCAGTATTTT. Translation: CASSLAAGVAADTQYF.

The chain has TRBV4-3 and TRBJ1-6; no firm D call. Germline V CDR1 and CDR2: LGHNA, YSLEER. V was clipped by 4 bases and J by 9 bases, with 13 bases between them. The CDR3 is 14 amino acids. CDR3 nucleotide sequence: TGCGCCAGCAGCCCCGATGAGAGCGCTTCACCCCTCCACTTT. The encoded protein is CASSPDESASPLHF.

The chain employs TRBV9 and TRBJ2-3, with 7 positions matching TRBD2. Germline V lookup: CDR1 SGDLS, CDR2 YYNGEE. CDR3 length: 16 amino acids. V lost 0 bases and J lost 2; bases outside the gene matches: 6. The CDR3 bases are TGTGCCAGCAGCGTAGGGCATAGCGGGTACACAGATACGCAGTATTTT. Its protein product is CASSVGHSGYTDTQYF.

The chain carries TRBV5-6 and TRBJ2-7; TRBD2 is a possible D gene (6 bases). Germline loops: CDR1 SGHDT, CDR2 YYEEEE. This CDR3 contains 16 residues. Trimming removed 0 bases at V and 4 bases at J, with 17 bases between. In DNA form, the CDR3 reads TGTGCCAGCAGCTTGGCGCGGCTTAGCGGCCGTTACGAGCAGTACTTC. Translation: CASSLARLSGRYEQYF.

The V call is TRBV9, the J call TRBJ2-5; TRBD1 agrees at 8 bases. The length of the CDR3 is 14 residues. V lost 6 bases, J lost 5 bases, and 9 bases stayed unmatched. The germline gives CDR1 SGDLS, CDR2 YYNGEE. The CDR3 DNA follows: TGTGCCAGCAATACAGGGGGAGGATTGGAGACCCAGTACTTC. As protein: CASNTGGGLETQYF.

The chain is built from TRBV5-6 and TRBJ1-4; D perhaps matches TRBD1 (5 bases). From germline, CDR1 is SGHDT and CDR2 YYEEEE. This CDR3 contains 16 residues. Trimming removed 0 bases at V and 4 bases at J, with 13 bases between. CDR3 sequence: CASSLEGQHFNEKLFF. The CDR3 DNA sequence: TGTGCCAGCAGCTTGGAGGGGCAGCACTTTAATGAAAAACTGTTTTTT.

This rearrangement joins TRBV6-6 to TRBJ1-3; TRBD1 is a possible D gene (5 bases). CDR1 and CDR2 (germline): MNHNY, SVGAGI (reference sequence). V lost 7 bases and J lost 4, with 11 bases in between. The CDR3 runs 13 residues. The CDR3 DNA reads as TGTGCCAGCACCCAGGGCGAGGGAAACACCATATATTTT. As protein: CASTQGEGNTIYF.

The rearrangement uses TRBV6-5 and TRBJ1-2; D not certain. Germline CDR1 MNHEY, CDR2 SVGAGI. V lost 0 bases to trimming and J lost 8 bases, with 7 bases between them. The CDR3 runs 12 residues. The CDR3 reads CASSYSSGGYTF. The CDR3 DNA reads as TGTGCCAGCAGTTACTCTTCAGGAGGCTACACCTTC.

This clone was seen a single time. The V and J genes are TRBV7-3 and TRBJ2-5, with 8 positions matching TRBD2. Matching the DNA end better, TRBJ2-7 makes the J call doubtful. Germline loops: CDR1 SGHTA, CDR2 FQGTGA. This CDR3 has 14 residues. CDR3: CASSDGTRGGEQYF. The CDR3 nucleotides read TGTGCCAGCAGCGATGGGACTAGAGGGGGCGAGCAGTACTTC.

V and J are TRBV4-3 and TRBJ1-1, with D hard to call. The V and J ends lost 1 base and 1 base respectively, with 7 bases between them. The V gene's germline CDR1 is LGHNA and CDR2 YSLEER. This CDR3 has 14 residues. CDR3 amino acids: CASSQVRQNTEAFF. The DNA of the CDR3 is TGCGCCAGCAGCCAAGTAAGACAGAACACTGAAGCTTTCTTT.

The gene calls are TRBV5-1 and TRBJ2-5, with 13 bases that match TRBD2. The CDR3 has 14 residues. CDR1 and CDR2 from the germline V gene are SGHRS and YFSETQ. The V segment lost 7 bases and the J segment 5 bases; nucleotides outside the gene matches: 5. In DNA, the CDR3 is TGCGCCAGCCGAGGACTAGCGGGAGACGAGACCCAGTACTTC. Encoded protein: CASRGLAGDETQYF.

The CDR3 nucleotides are TGTGCCAGCAGTGACGCGGGACAGGCAACCTCTAACTATGGCTACACCTTC. Amino acid sequence: CASSDAGQATSNYGYTF. The gene calls are TRBV6-1 and TRBJ1-2; 8 nucleotides agree with TRBD1. Looked up from germline, CDR1 is MNHNS and CDR2 is SASEGT. With 3 bases clipped from V and 0 bases from J, the junction kept 9 bases outside the gene matches. The CDR3 totals 17 residues.